A single sample gave rise to the 10 T cell receptor beta chains below, sequenced in a study of siplizumab effects on memory and regulatory T cells (dated by TCRdb to the late 2010s). Library preparation employed the immunoSEQ multiplex PCR assay. Entries here come from immuneACCESS through TCRdb and include only in-frame sequences with V and J called. Some clones fail to appear in such tables; in the studies checked, an unresolved V gene covers under half of the shortfall, and the cause of the remainder is unknown. The sample data list some 100,000 clones, and just under 95% of these were observed just once. The ten largest clones represent under 0.2% of the sample. Sequencing was done on a sample of non-Treg CD4+ T cells sorted from blood. Sample cell subset or site, as interpreted from the label and publication: FACS-sorted unstimulated CD4+ non-regulatory T cells. Receptors originate from a human donor in good health.

This chain links TRBV2 with TRBJ1-1; 11 bases are shared with TRBD1. Germline V CDR1 and CDR2: SNHLY, FYNNEI. The trim removed 7 bases at V and 4 bases at J, leaving 8 bases unmatched. There are 15 residues in the CDR3. CDR3 coding DNA: TGTGCCAGCAACCCCGGACAGGGGGCTTTCACTGAAGCTTTCTTT. It codes for CASNPGQGAFTEAFF. The full variable domain, its missing parts supplied by reference TRBV2 and TRBJ1-1, is EPEVTQTPSHQVTQMGQEVILRCVPISNHLYFYWYRQILGQKVEFLVSFYNNEISEKSEIFDDQFSVERPDGSNFTLKIRSTKLEDSAMYFCASNPGQGAFTEAFFGQGTRLTVV.

The rearrangement joins TRBV19 to TRBJ1-4; TRBD1 matches 9 bases. The trim removed 6 bases at V and 7 bases at J, leaving 6 bases unmatched. Germline V CDR1 and CDR2: LNHDA, SQIVND (reference sequence). The CDR3 contains 14 residues. This CDR3 reads CASRDRDRAEKLFF. The CDR3 coding sequence is TGTGCCAGTAGGGACCGGGACAGGGCTGAAAAACTGTTTTTT.

The table lists this clone with a count of one. This sequence joins TRBV5-6 and TRBJ1-6, with 10 bases lining up with TRBD1. From germline, CDR1 is SGHDT and CDR2 YYEEEE. The CDR3 is 16 residues long. The junction had 9 bases not matched to a gene; V was cut back by 2 bases and J by 10 bases. The CDR3 loop reads CASSFGTGDSRSPLHF. Here the CDR3 DNA reads TGTGCCAGCAGCTTTGGGACAGGGGACTCGAGATCACCCCTCCACTTT.

This sequence joins TRBV2 and TRBJ1-5; no clear D. The ends were cut back, 6 bases at V and 4 bases at J, with 16 bases in the middle. The CDR3 has 15 amino acids. The germline V gene has CDR1 SNHLY and CDR2 FYNNEI. The CDR3 loop is CASSELGIGNQPQHF. The DNA for the CDR3 is TGTGCCAGCAGCGAACTTGGGATCGGAAATCAGCCCCAGCATTTT.

The sample holds one count of this clone. The rearrangement links TRBV7-2 to TRBJ2-1, with D possibly being TRBD2 (5 bases). Germline CDR1 is SGHTA and CDR2 is FQGNSA. Trimming pared 5 bases from V and 10 bases from J, leaving 15 bases between. The CDR3 loop spans 13 amino acids. CDR3 loop: CASSVGLFQEQFF. The CDR3 coding sequence is TGTGCCAGCAGCGTCGGACTCTTTCAGGAGCAGTTCTTC.

This sequence joins TRBV5-5 and TRBJ2-7; 7 nucleotides line up with TRBD2. V shed 3 bases and J 3 bases; nucleotides not matched to a gene: 9. Per germline, CDR1 SGHKS and CDR2 YYEKEE (reference sequence). There are 15 residues in the CDR3. The CDR3 loop reads CASSSSLATHYEQYF. The CDR3 DNA reads as TGTGCCAGCAGCTCCTCACTAGCGACCCACTACGAGCAGTACTTC.

The V gene is TRBV7-3, the J gene TRBJ2-3; 15 nucleotides line up with TRBD2. The CDR3 sequence is 15 residues long. Per the germline V gene, CDR1 is SGHTA and CDR2 is FQGTGA. The V and J ends lost 4 bases and 7 bases, in that order; junction bases with no gene match: 3. The CDR3 protein is CASSSGLAGGYTQYF. In DNA, the CDR3 is TGTGCCAGCAGCTCGGGACTAGCGGGGGGTTATACGCAGTATTTT.

This rearrangement joins TRBV7-3 to TRBJ2-1, with 8 bases identical to TRBD1. The germline CDR1 and CDR2 sequences are SGHTA and FQGTGA. CDR3 length: 12 amino acids. V lost 4 bases to trimming and J lost 8 bases; unmatched junction nucleotides: 1. In DNA, the CDR3 is TGTGCCAGCAGCTCAGGGGGCCATGAGCAGTTCTTC. Its translation: CASSSGGHEQFF.

The chain is built from TRBV6-1 and TRBJ2-3; 10 nucleotides match TRBD2. The CDR3 totals 15 residues. Trimming took 6 bases from V and 0 from J; bases not matched to a gene: 3. Per the germline V gene, CDR1 is MNHNS and CDR2 is SASEGT. The CDR3 bases are TGTGCCAGCAGCAGCGGGGGGGCTAGCACAGATACGCAGTATTTT. It yields the protein CASSSGGASTDTQYF.

This clone was picked up one time. The chain carries TRBV11-2 and TRBJ2-3, with 11 bases matching TRBD2. CDR1 and CDR2 from the germline V gene are SGHAT and FQNNGV. CDR3 length: 15 residues. J was trimmed by 1 base and V by 6 bases; bases with no gene match: 3. In DNA, the CDR3 is TGTGCCAGCAGAACACTAGCGGGGGGCACAGATACGCAGTATTTT. As protein: CASRTLAGGTDTQYF. The variable domain in full, completed from reference TRBV11-2 and TRBJ2-3, reads EAGVAQSPRYKIIEKRQSVAFWCNPISGHATLYWYQQILGQGPKLLIQFQNNGVVDDSQLPKDRFSAERLKGVDSTLKIQPAKLEDSAVYLCASRTLAGGTDTQYFGPGTRLTVL.